This T cell receptor (beta chain) was captured in a study of shared clonotypes between healthy human individuals. It was CD45RO-negative cells, positively selected for CCR7, that made up naive CD8 cells, with terminally differentiated effector memory CD45RA+ cells excluded. Sequencing used immunoSEQ multiplex PCR; TCRdb keeps in-frame clones, though not all of them. The data hold around 640,000 clones, with roughly 96% observed a single time. Source material: naive CD8+ T cells sorted from blood. The receptor comes from a woman in her 30s in good health.

The CDR3 loop reads CASSLALGAEETQYF. The DNA of the CDR3 is TGTGCCAGCAGCTTAGCGCTTGGGGCGGAAGAGACCCAGTACTTC. The chain carries TRBV7-9 and TRBJ2-5, with a possible D match to TRBD1 (5 bases). Germline V gene lookup returns CDR1 SEHNR and CDR2 FQNEAQ (reference sequence). This CDR3 has 15 residues. Deletions cut 0 bases from V and 3 bases from J, with 11 bases between. The whole variable domain, remainder taken from reference TRBV7-9 and TRBJ2-5, is DTGVSQNPRHKITKRGQNVTFRCDPISEHNRLYWYRQTLGQGPEFLTYFQNEAQLEKSRLLSDRFSAERPKGSFSTLEIQRTEQGDSAMYLCASSLALGAEETQYFGPGTRLLVL.